The 12 T cell receptor beta chains in this list originate from one sample, sequenced in a study of beta chain features in type 1 diabetes. The isolated RNA, all of it, was reverse transcribed, so expressed TCRB transcripts were what got sequenced. Data came from immunoSEQ multiplex PCR; TCRdb stores just in-frame clones and leaves some out. The repertoire holds a few hundred thousand clones, with 9.5% to 11% as singletons. The specimen sequenced was naive CD4+ T cells from blood. The receptors come from a woman aged 30 to 39 in good health.

This sequence joins TRBV4-1 and TRBJ2-3, with 11 bases aligning to TRBD2. Germline loops: CDR1 MGHRA, CDR2 YSYEKL. CDR3 length: 14 residues. V shed 7 bases and J 8 bases; nucleotides not matched to a gene: 8. The CDR3 loop reads CASIALAGGGTQYF. CDR3 DNA sequence: TGCGCCAGCATCGCGCTAGCGGGAGGAGGTACGCAGTATTTT.

This clone came up a few times. The chain has TRBV30 and TRBJ1-1, with TRBD1 matching over 8 bases. The CDR3 is 14 residues long. Germline assignment: CDR1 GTSNPN and CDR2 SVGIG (reference sequence). The V and J ends lost 3 bases and 8 bases, in that order; junction bases with no gene match: 11. CDR3 nucleotide sequence: TGTGCCTGGAGCAGGGGGCGCGACAAATTCGAAGCTTTCTTT. Protein sequence: CAWSRGRDKFEAFF.

This chain connects TRBV7-9 to TRBJ2-7, with 8 bases identical to TRBD2. J lost 2 bases, V lost 5 bases, and 5 bases had no gene match. CDR3 size: 14 residues. Germline CDR1 and CDR2: SEHNR and FQNEAQ (reference sequence). CDR3 in amino acids: CASSKSAGAYEQYF. The CDR3 DNA sequence: TGTGCCAGCAGCAAATCAGCGGGAGCCTACGAGCAGTACTTC.

The chain has TRBV30 and TRBJ1-2; D ambiguous. The germline gives CDR1 GTSNPN, CDR2 SVGIG (reference sequence). This CDR3 has 13 residues. With 5 bases removed from V and 4 bases from J, the gap between germline ends came to 14 bases. For the CDR3, the DNA is TGTGCCTGGTCTTACACCGCCATCTATGGCTACACCTTC. Protein sequence: CAWSYTAIYGYTF. Full variable domain (outside the CDR3, taken from reference TRBV30 and TRBJ1-2): SQTIHQWPATLVQPVGSPLSLECTVEGTSNPNLYWYRQAAGRGLQLLFYSVGIGQISSEVPQNLSASRPQDRQFILSSKKLLLSDSGFYLCAWSYTAIYGYTFGSGTRLTVV.

There are a few counts of this clone. This chain links TRBV20-1 with TRBJ2-7; D gene ambiguous. V was trimmed by 3 bases and J by 4 bases, leaving 7 bases between them. The germline V gene has CDR1 DFQATT and CDR2 SNEGSKA (reference sequence). CDR3 length: 11 residues. CDR3 DNA sequence: TGCAGTGCTAGCCTCGTTTACGAGCAGTACTTC. Amino acid sequence: CSASLVYEQYF.

The chain links TRBV28 to TRBJ2-1, with TRBD2 matching over 8 bases. CDR3 size: 15 residues. Germline V CDR1 and CDR2: MDHEN, SYDVKM. J gave up 4 bases and V 5 bases, and 7 bases lay outside the gene matches. Written as DNA, the CDR3 is TGTGCCAGCAGTATAACTAGCGGTATTTACAATGAGCAGTTCTTC. This translates into CASSITSGIYNEQFF.

The chain has TRBV18 and TRBJ2-3; unclear D gene. This CDR3 spans 14 amino acids. V was cut by 6 bases and J by 1 base, with 11 bases left in between. CDR1 is KGHSH and CDR2 is LQKENI in the germline V gene. CDR3 DNA sequence: TGTGCCAGCTCTCCCGTCGGAGGCACAGATACGCAGTATTTT. It is translated as CASSPVGGTDTQYF.

A few counts support this clone. The chain is built from TRBV7-3 and TRBJ1-2; the match to TRBD1 covers 7 bases. Germline CDR1 and CDR2: SGHTA and FQGTGA. V lost 4 bases, J lost 6 bases, and 5 bases stayed unmatched. The CDR3 is made up of 13 amino acids. The CDR3 is CASSSNRGDGYTF. The CDR3 nucleotides read TGTGCCAGCAGCTCTAACAGGGGCGATGGCTACACCTTC.

This clone came up a few times. The chain has TRBV29-1 and TRBJ2-3, with TRBD2 as a possible D gene (5 bases). Trimming removed 7 bases from V and 4 bases from J, with 18 bases in between. Per germline, CDR1 SQVTM and CDR2 ANQGSEA. This CDR3 contains 14 residues. The CDR3 region has the DNA TGCAGCGCTAAACTAGGTAATAGCCCAGATACGCAGTATTTT. It yields the protein CSAKLGNSPDTQYF.

This clone occurred a few times. The chain couples TRBV7-8 to TRBJ2-5; tentatively, D is TRBD1 (7 bases). Looked up from germline, CDR1 is SGHVS and CDR2 is FQNEAQ. V was clipped by 4 bases and J by 2 bases, with 17 bases between them. The CDR3 spans 16 residues. This CDR3 reads CASSSGQVAVQETQYF. The DNA of the CDR3 is TGTGCCAGCAGCTCTGGACAGGTAGCGGTTCAAGAGACCCAGTACTTC.

This clone was seen more than once but under ten times. The rearrangement joins TRBV14 to TRBJ2-1; 9 bases agree with TRBD2. The CDR3 runs to 17 residues. Germline CDR1 is SGHDN and CDR2 is FVKESK. V dropped 5 bases and J dropped 9; count of bases not matched to a gene: 17. CDR3 residues: CASSKGISGSPVREQFF. CDR3 coding DNA: TGTGCCAGCAGCAAAGGTATTAGCGGGAGTCCGGTTCGTGAGCAGTTCTTC.

The V gene is TRBV5-1, the J gene TRBJ2-5; 8 positions agree with TRBD1. Germline assignment: CDR1 SGHRS and CDR2 YFSETQ. The V and J ends lost 4 bases and 4 bases, in that order; junction bases with no gene match: 9. The length of the CDR3 is 15 residues. CDR3 region: CASSPGQGARETQYF. The CDR3 bases are TGCGCCAGCAGCCCTGGACAGGGAGCGAGAGAGACCCAGTACTTC. Complete variable domain (other parts from reference TRBV5-1 and TRBJ2-5): KAGVTQTPRYLIKTRGQQVTLSCSPISGHRSVSWYQQTPGQGLQFLFEYFSETQRNKGNFPGRFSGRQFSNSRSEMNVSTLELGDSALYLCASSPGQGARETQYFGPGTRLLVL.